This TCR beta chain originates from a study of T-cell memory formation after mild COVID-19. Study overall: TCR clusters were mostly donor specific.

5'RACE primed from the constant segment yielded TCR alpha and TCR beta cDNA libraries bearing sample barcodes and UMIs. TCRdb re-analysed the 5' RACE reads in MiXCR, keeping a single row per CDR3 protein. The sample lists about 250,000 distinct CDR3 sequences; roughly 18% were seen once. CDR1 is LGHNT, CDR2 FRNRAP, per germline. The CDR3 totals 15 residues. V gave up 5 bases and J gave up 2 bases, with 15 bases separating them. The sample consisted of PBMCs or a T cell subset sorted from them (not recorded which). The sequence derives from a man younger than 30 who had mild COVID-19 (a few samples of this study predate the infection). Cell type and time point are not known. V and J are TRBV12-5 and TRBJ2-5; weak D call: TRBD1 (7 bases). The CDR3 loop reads CASGPGDSSQETQYF. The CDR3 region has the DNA TGTGCTAGTGGTCCGGGGGACAGCTCACAAGAGACCCAGTACTTC.